This T cell receptor (beta chain) comes out of a study of cytomegalovirus exposure and HLA in healthy donors. Looking at the study overall: Approximately 190 million T cells yielded 100 million or so unique TCR beta sequences, as an earlier analysis found. The study's findings and limits: A few of the chains that were CMV-associated were confirmed in vitro to be specific for CMV antigens. High specificity and sensitivity for cytomegalovirus status were reported for the classifier.

Remarks on this clone: Its target is not known.

Both 60 Vbeta primers and 13 Jbeta primers went into the PCR. Some clones are missing from TCRdb's copy, which holds only in-frame ones; the method was immunoSEQ multiplex PCR. The sample lists 200,000 or so clones, around 81% seen once, with roughly 2.1% in the top ten. The CDR3 has 17 residues. Trimming stripped 0 bases from V and 2 bases from J, with 15 bases between. The V gene's germline CDR1 is SGDLS and CDR2 YYNGEE. Specimen: PBMCs. The source is a woman aged 18-29 years in good health and CMV-seropositive. This rearrangement joins TRBV9 to TRBJ1-3, with a possible D match to TRBD1 (6 bases). The CDR3 loop reads CASSVGDRTWAGNTIYF. CDR3 nucleotide sequence: TGTGCCAGCAGCGTAGGCGACAGGACTTGGGCTGGAAACACCATATATTTT.